The clone carrying this T cell receptor beta chain came up a few times. Its cognate antigen is unknown. These data are taken from a study of cytomegalovirus exposure and HLA in healthy donors. Primers for the PCR totalled 60 Vbeta and 13 Jbeta. Repertoires were generated with immunoSEQ multiplex PCR, while TCRdb's copy carries only in-frame clones and drops some. The table lists 150,000 to 200,000 clones, about 77% of them singletons. Study-level findings and limits: TCR beta V- and J-gene trimming was later associated with a missense DCLRE1C variant.

CDR1 is SGHKS and CDR2 is YYEKEE in the germline V gene (reference sequence). The CDR3 sequence is 16 residues long. The V segment lost 2 bases and the J segment 0 bases; nucleotides outside the gene matches: 5. The clonotype originates from a woman aged 30 to 39 in good health and CMV-seropositive. The sample taken for sequencing was PBMCs. This chain connects TRBV5-5 to TRBJ2-7; 10 nucleotides align to TRBD2. CDR3 DNA: TGTGCCAGCAGCTTTTCACTAGCGGGGAGCTCCTACGAGCAGTACTTC. This sequence encodes CASSFSLAGSSYEQYF.